A selection of T cell receptor beta chains follows, all from one sample in a study of human T cells and chemical hapten exposure. A single record per CDR3 protein comes from TCRdb applying MiXCR to the RACE reads. The table lists more than 250,000 distinct CDR3 sequences, around 7% of them singletons. Sequencing used whole blood, obtained in connection with sensitization to the hapten diphenylcyclopropenone (DPC). These receptors all come from a man in his late teens or twenties with alopecia areata. Some clones in this sample may be carry-over from other donors' samples. The CDR3 runs from the conserved cysteine through the conserved F or W. D genes are given only for firm matches. For some rows the clone size is stated as once, few or many, or as a class when expanded; others skip it.

D,V,size,J,CDR3,DNA
-,TRBV3-1,few,TRBJ1-1,CASSPILGNTEAFF,TGTGCCAGCAGCCCCATTTTGGGGAACACTGAAGCTTTCTTT
-,TRBV25-1,-,TRBJ1-6,CASTGQGLSSYNSPLHF,TGTGCCAGCACCGGTCAGGGTTTGAGCTCCTATAATTCACCCCTCCACTTT
-,TRBV9,-,TRBJ2-7,CASSVGLIPGYEQYF,TGTGCCAGCAGCGTAGGTCTTATCCCCGGCTACGAGCAGTACTTC
-,TRBV6-2/TRBV6-3,few,TRBJ2-1,CASSYSTSSYNEQFF,TGTGCCAGCAGTTACTCCACCAGCTCCTACAATGAGCAGTTCTTC
-,TRBV12-3/TRBV12-4,many,TRBJ2-4,CASSLQGLAKNIQYF,TGTGCCAGCAGTTTGCAGGGACTTGCCAAAAACATTCAGTACTTC
-,TRBV28,once,TRBJ1-4,CASSSRQLANEKLFF,TGTGCCAGCAGTTCGCGACAGCTGGCTAATGAAAAACTGTTTTTT
-,TRBV21-1,few,TRBJ1-5,CASSNRQSNQPQHF,TGTGCCAGCAGCAACCGGCAAAGCAATCAGCCCCAGCATTTT
-,TRBV28,-,TRBJ1-2,CASSPQGDNYGYTF,TGTGCCAGCAGCCCACAGGGAGACAACTATGGCTACACCTTC
-,TRBV18,few,TRBJ2-2,CASSLQPDTGELFF,TGTGCCAGCTCATTACAGCCGGACACCGGGGAGCTGTTTTTT
-,TRBV15,many,TRBJ1-4,CATSRDRRGNEKLFF,TGTGCCACCAGCAGAGACCGGAGGGGGAATGAAAAACTGTTTTTT
-,TRBV5-1,many,TRBJ1-1,CASSFGVGGTEAFF,TGCGCCAGCAGCTTTGGGGTCGGGGGCACTGAAGCTTTCTTT
TRBD1,TRBV27,-,TRBJ1-5,CASSPTTGHQPQHF,TGTGCCAGCAGTCCAACGACAGGGCATCAGCCCCAGCATTTT
-,TRBV6-2/TRBV6-3,-,TRBJ2-1,CASSYSGTPVYNEQFF,TGTGCCAGCAGTTACTCCGGGACCCCAGTCTACAATGAGCAGTTCTTC
-,TRBV19,few,TRBJ1-2,CASSTPEGRGNGYTF,TGTGCCAGTAGTACGCCAGAGGGACGTGGGAATGGCTACACCTTC
-,TRBV6-5,few,TRBJ1-1,CASSYEDSSTEAFF,TGTGCCAGCAGTTACGAGGACAGTAGCACTGAAGCTTTCTTT
-,TRBV9,-,TRBJ1-2,CASSVEPRRGTEGYTF,TGTGCCAGCAGCGTAGAACCCCGCAGGGGTACGGAGGGCTACACCTTC
-,TRBV7-9,many,TRBJ1-3,CASSLSSGNTIYF,TGTGCCAGCAGCCTCAGCTCTGGAAACACCATATATTTT